A single T cell receptor beta chain is shown here with its context. The data belong to a study of technical replicates of blood from four donors. Measured with immunoSEQ multiplex PCR; TCRdb has only the in-frame clones, and not every one. This sample yields over 75,000 clones, of which approximately 97% are seen a single time; under 0.2% belongs to the top ten. The CDR3 length is 16 residues. Trimming shortened V by 1 base and J by 3 bases, and 16 bases separated the two germline ends. Germline lookup yields CDR1 SGHDT and CDR2 YYEEEE. The material sequenced was T cells isolated from PBMCs. The genes are TRBV5-6 and TRBJ1-2; the D is unclear. The clonotype originates from a human donor in good health. This CDR3 is CASSLFTEINYYGYTF. The DNA for the CDR3 is TGTGCCAGCAGCTTGTTTACAGAAATTAATTACTATGGCTACACCTTC. The variable domain in full, completed from reference TRBV5-6 and TRBJ1-2, reads DAGVTQSPTHLIKTRGQQVTLRCSPKSGHDTVSWYQQALGQGPQFIFQYYEEEERQRGNFPDRFSGHQFPNYSSELNVNALLLGDSALYLCASSLFTEINYYGYTFGSGTRLTVV.